This T cell receptor beta chain appears in the sequencing data of a study of T-cell memory formation after mild COVID-19. Study observations and caveats: Researchers could not confirm that second-wave clones peaking on day 37 targeted SARS-CoV-2. Memory from before infection featured some responding clones, which suggests cross-reactive memory joined. A balance of CD4 and CD8 characterized clones contracting day 15 to 85, whereas later expanders leaned CD4+.

From the 5' RACE reads, TCRdb called clonotypes with MiXCR, one entry per CDR3 protein. The sample holds about 160,000 distinct CDR3 sequences, about a third seen once. On this clonotype itself: What it recognizes is unknown.

The V and J ends lost 0 bases and 7 bases respectively, with 12 bases between them. The CDR3 spans 15 residues. Per germline, CDR1 LGHNA and CDR2 YNFKEQ. The sample was PBMCs or a T cell subset sorted from them (not recorded which). The chain carries TRBV4-2 and TRBJ1-4; TRBD1 is a possible D gene (5 bases). This receptor was taken from an adult woman who had mild COVID-19 (a few samples of this study predate the infection). Cell type and time point are not known. DNA for the CDR3: TGTGCCAGCAGCCAAGATAGGCAGGGCGGTGAAAAACTGTTTTTT. The encoded protein is CASSQDRQGGEKLFF.